The clone carrying this T cell receptor (beta chain) was counted between two and nine times. Its antigen is undetermined. Investigators isolated RNA and reverse transcribed it into cDNA to act as the sequencing template. Data came from immunoSEQ multiplex PCR; TCRdb stores just in-frame clones and leaves some out. The sample contains fewer than 200,000 clones, around three fifths of which appear only once. The data are from a study of CD8+ T cells in alopecia areata. Study observations and caveats: Normal-skin resident alphabeta T cells also appear among scalp sample sequences.

Noted treatment: oral pan-JAK inhibitor, 5-10 mg twice daily. Punch biopsies of lesional scalp, plus peripheral blood, were taken from alopecia areata patients. The germline gives CDR1 MGHRA, CDR2 YSYEKL. The V gene end was trimmed by 2 bases and the J gene end by 2 bases; junction bases not matched to a gene: 6. The CDR3 covers 16 residues. The genes are TRBV4-1 and TRBJ2-1; TRBD1 agrees at 7 bases. The source was CD8+ T cells sorted from blood, collected at week 24, from a patient treated with tofacitinib. This TCR was sampled from a human donor with alopecia areata. CDR3 DNA: TGCGCCAGCAGCCAACAGGACAGGTCGCCCTACAATGAGCAGTTCTTC. Residues: CASSQQDRSPYNEQFF.